Below are 17 T cell receptor beta chains sequenced from a single sample in a study of T-cell memory formation after mild COVID-19. TCRdb independently ran MiXCR on the 5' RACE reads; one entry per CDR3 protein. The sample lists about 540,000 distinct CDR3 sequences, around 20% occurring once. Sequences were obtained from PBMCs or a T cell subset sorted from them (not recorded which). The origin of the receptors is an adult woman who had mild COVID-19 (a few samples of this study predate the infection). Cell type and time point are not known.

In its sample, this clonotype was seen many times. The V call is TRBV18, the J call TRBJ2-1, with 10 bases fitting TRBD2. V lost 6 bases, J lost 9 bases, and 11 bases stayed unmatched. The CDR3 consists of 15 residues. Germline CDR1 is KGHSH and CDR2 is LQKENI. The CDR3 DNA reads TGTGCCAGCTCGTCGCTAGCGGGAGTCGGGGCTGAGCAGTTCTTC. Protein: CASSSLAGVGAEQFF.

The V call is TRBV14, the J call TRBJ1-2, with 7 bases identical to TRBD1. Germline V gives CDR1 SGHDN, CDR2 FVKESK. This CDR3 spans 15 amino acids. J lost 4 bases, V lost 3 bases, and 8 bases had no gene match. CDR3 sequence reads: CASSHGTAIFYGYTF. CDR3 DNA: TGTGCCAGCAGCCACGGGACAGCAATTTTCTATGGCTACACCTTC.

This clonotype was found a few times. This sequence joins TRBV2 and TRBJ2-7, with D tentatively TRBD1 (5 bases). The V end was cut by 2 bases, the J end by 3 bases, with 17 bases between. CDR1 and CDR2 (germline): SNHLY, FYNNEI. This CDR3 region has 16 residues. DNA for the CDR3: TGTGCCAGCAGTGAATTCACCCCGACAGTCCTCTACGAGCAGTACTTC. As protein: CASSEFTPTVLYEQYF.

The chain joins TRBV20-1 to TRBJ2-3, with D possibly TRBD2 on 6 matching bases. The germline V gene encodes CDR1 DFQATT and CDR2 SNEGSKA (reference sequence). The V gene lost 0 bases and the J gene lost 3 bases, with 16 bases spanning the gap. CDR3 length equals 16 residues. CDR3 coding DNA: TGCAGTGCTAGAGATCAGGGATTCAGCGGGACAGATACGCAGTATTTT. Encoded protein: CSARDQGFSGTDTQYF.

This clonotype has a count of ten or more. This chain links TRBV7-9 with TRBJ1-1, with no clear D. The germline V gene encodes CDR1 SEHNR and CDR2 FQNEAQ (reference sequence). The CDR3 is 13 residues long. V was trimmed by 5 bases and J by 3 bases, leaving 10 bases between them. The CDR3 nucleotides are TGTGCCAGCAGCACCTACGGCCACACTGAAGCTTTCTTT. Translation: CASSTYGHTEAFF.

The chain couples TRBV20-1 to TRBJ2-3; 10 nucleotides match TRBD2. The J segment lost 3 bases and the V segment lost 2 bases, leaving 5 bases of the junction unmatched. This CDR3 has 15 residues. The germline V gene encodes CDR1 DFQATT and CDR2 SNEGSKA (reference sequence). Written as DNA, the CDR3 is TGCAGTGCTAGAAACCCTAGCGGGAGTACAGATACGCAGTATTTT. Translating gives CSARNPSGSTDTQYF.

Notes on this clonotype: The germline gene is not matched at one end of the junction; a read error may be the cause. V gene TRBV7-6 combines with J gene TRBJ2-6, with D tentatively TRBD1 or TRBD2 (5 bases each). CDR1 and CDR2 from the germline V gene are SGHVS and FNYEAQ. The CDR3 runs 19 residues. CDR3 in amino acids: CASSSPSGRGRSGANVMTF. Here the CDR3 DNA reads TGTGCCAGCAGCTCTCCCTCGGGAAGAGGGCGCTCTGGGGCCAACGTCATGACTTTC.

In its sample, this clonotype was seen a few times. The CDR3 DNA is TGTGCCAGCAGTTTACCGCAGGGGAACACTGAAGCTTTCTTT. This encodes CASSLPQGNTEAFF. The chain couples TRBV27 to TRBJ1-1, with a tentative D call TRBD1 (5 bases). Germline values: CDR1 MNHEY, CDR2 SMNVEV (reference sequence). The CDR3 contains 14 residues. Trimming removed 2 bases from V and 1 base from J, with 8 bases in between.

The chain uses TRBV20-1 and TRBJ1-2; D call uncertain. Trimming cost V 5 bases and J 4 bases, with 11 bases left between them. The CDR3 sequence is 12 residues long. Germline CDR1 DFQATT, CDR2 SNEGSKA (reference sequence). CDR3 in DNA: TGCAGTGCTGCACAGACATCCTATGGCTACACCTTC. Translated, it gives CSAAQTSYGYTF.

The chain is built from TRBV5-1 and TRBJ1-1, with D tentatively TRBD1 (5 bases). V lost 6 bases and J 3 bases, leaving 12 bases between the germline ends. The CDR3 loop spans 13 amino acids. Germline CDR1 is SGHRS and CDR2 is YFSETQ. The CDR3 sequence is CASKARADTEAFF. CDR3 sequence (DNA): TGCGCCAGCAAGGCCAGGGCGGACACTGAAGCTTTCTTT. The full variable domain, completed using reference TRBV5-1 and TRBJ1-1, is KAGVTQTPRYLIKTRGQQVTLSCSPISGHRSVSWYQQTPGQGLQFLFEYFSETQRNKGNFPGRFSGRQFSNSRSEMNVSTLELGDSALYLCASKARADTEAFFGQGTRLTVV.

This clonotype was picked up a small number of times. This CDR3 reads CASSQEGSGTGGWGDTQYF. CDR3 sequence (DNA): TGCGCCAGCAGCCAAGAGGGTTCTGGGACAGGGGGCTGGGGAGATACGCAGTATTTT. The V and J genes are TRBV4-1 and TRBJ2-3, with 12 bases lining up with TRBD1. Trimming cost V 0 bases and J 5 bases; bases outside gene matches: 12. The CDR3 sequence is 19 residues long. CDR1 is MGHRA, CDR2 YSYEKL, per germline.

The chain employs TRBV11-3 and TRBJ2-7; D assignment may be TRBD1 or TRBD2 (5 bases each). The CDR3 spans 16 residues. Germline V gene lookup returns CDR1 SGHNT and CDR2 YENEEA. Deletions cut 5 bases from V and 3 bases from J, with 20 bases between. The CDR3 sequence is CASSDTGTALFYEQYF. DNA for the CDR3: TGTGCCAGCAGCGACACCGGGACGGCCCTTTTCTACGAGCAGTACTTC.

The CDR3 here is CATSDPKTGVDGYTF. In nucleotides, the CDR3 is TGTGCCACCAGTGACCCCAAGACAGGGGTTGATGGCTACACCTTC. V and J are TRBV24-1 and TRBJ1-2, with TRBD1 matching 8 bases. The ends lost 4 bases at V and 6 bases at J; junction bases unmatched: 9. The CDR3 totals 15 residues. CDR1 is KGHDR, CDR2 SFDVKD, per germline.

J is TRBJ1-4 and V is TRBV4-2; D remains unclear. Germline V gene sequence: CDR1 LGHNA, CDR2 YNFKEQ. The length of the CDR3 is 14 residues. Between the trimmed V and J ends, which lost 1 base and 5 bases, there was a span of 8 bases. The CDR3 DNA reads as TGTGCCAGCAGCCAAGTTAGCAGGAATGAAAAACTGTTTTTT. Translated: CASSQVSRNEKLFF.

This clonotype appeared a few times. This sequence joins TRBV7-6 and TRBJ1-5, with TRBD1 identical over 9 bases. Germline lookup yields CDR1 SGHVS and CDR2 FNYEAQ. Trimming cost V 5 bases and J 1 base; bases outside gene matches: 6. The CDR3 is 16 amino acids. CDR3 DNA: TGTGCCAGCAGCCGGGGACAGGGTGGAAGCAATCAGCCCCAGCATTTT. Its translation: CASSRGQGGSNQPQHF.

This clonotype was seen a handful of times. The chain couples TRBV5-1 to TRBJ1-6; TRBD1 is a possible D gene (5 bases). Germline V gene lookup returns CDR1 SGHRS and CDR2 YFSETQ. The V and J ends lost 4 bases and 1 base respectively, with 18 bases between them. The CDR3 consists of 18 residues. The DNA for the CDR3 is TGCGCCAGCAGCCCGGGACTCCCAGAGGGATCCTATAATTCACCCCTCCACTTT. Its protein product is CASSPGLPEGSYNSPLHF.

The genes are TRBV20-1 and TRBJ1-2, with D perhaps TRBD1 (6 bases). Germline V gene data show CDR1 as DFQATT and CDR2 as SNEGSKA (reference sequence). This CDR3 has 13 amino acids. The ends were cut back, 4 bases at V and 8 bases at J, with 17 bases in the middle. Here the CDR3 reads CSAKQGGQGGYTF. In DNA form, the CDR3 reads TGCAGTGCTAAACAGGGAGGTCAAGGGGGCTACACCTTC.